The rows below give T cell receptor beta chains drawn from one sample of a study of cytomegalovirus exposure and HLA in healthy donors. Sequencing was performed with immunoSEQ multiplex PCR; in TCRdb, only in-frame clones are kept and a portion is missing. The sample lists under 150,000 clones; approximately 80% were seen once. Material for sequencing was PBMCs. The source is a man aged 18 to 29 in good health and CMV-seronegative. The CDR3 runs from the conserved cysteine through the conserved F or W. Each record gives: D gene, V gene, J gene, clone size, CDR3 DNA, CDR3 protein. D genes are given only for firm matches. A clone size is listed for some rows: how often the clone was seen (once, few, many), or a class if it is expanded.

>TRBD1|TRBV27|TRBJ1-1|.
TGTGCCAGCAGTCCGGGGACAGGGGCGGGGAGCACTGAAGCTTTCTTT
CASSPGTGAGSTEAFF
>.|TRBV28|TRBJ1-1|.
TGTGCCAGCAGTTTGTACGGACAATATGAAGCTTTCTTT
CASSLYGQYEAFF
>TRBD1|TRBV7-7|TRBJ2-7|once
TGTGCCAGCAGCGCCAGTTTTTGCCGGGACAGGGGTCAAGAGCAGTACTTC
CASSASFCRDRGQEQYF
>.|TRBV10-3|TRBJ2-5|.
TGTGCCATCGGCGCGCTCGGGGATCAGGAGACCCAGTACTTC
CAIGALGDQETQYF
>.|TRBV19|TRBJ2-7|.
TGTGCCAGTAGTACCAATCAAAGGGGGTCCGAGCAGTACTTC
CASSTNQRGSEQYF
>.|TRBV4-1|TRBJ1-3|.
TGCGCCAGCAGCCAACCCGGGACTGACGGAAACACCATATATTTT
CASSQPGTDGNTIYF
>TRBD2|TRBV13|TRBJ2-2|.
TGTGCCAGCAGCTTCCCAGGACTAGCGGGAGCGCTTACCGGGGAGCTGTTTTTT
CASSFPGLAGALTGELFF
>TRBD2|TRBV6-5|TRBJ2-7|.
TGTGCCAGCAGTTATCGGGGGGCCTACGAGCAGTACTTC
CASSYRGAYEQYF
>.|TRBV21-1|TRBJ2-7|.
TGTGCCAGCAGCAAAGGCGGGGGGCTAGCTTCCTCCTACGAGCAGTACTTC
CASSKGGGLASSYEQYF
>TRBD2|TRBV7-2|TRBJ2-1|.
TGTGCCAGCAGCTTAGGTAGGCTAGCGGGGGGCAATGAGCAGTTCTTC
CASSLGRLAGGNEQFF
>TRBD2|TRBV16|TRBJ2-1|.
TGTGCCAGCAGCCAATTTGACAGCGGGAGCTCCTACAATGAGCAGTTCTTC
CASSQFDSGSSYNEQFF
>TRBD1|TRBV4-1|TRBJ1-2|.
TGCGCCAGCAGCCATTTAACAGGGGGCCTTAACTATGGCTACACCTTC
CASSHLTGGLNYGYTF
>.|TRBV10-3|TRBJ1-4|.
TGTGCCAGCCTTCAGGGGAAACTGTTTTTT
CASLQGKLFF
>TRBD1|TRBV6-5|TRBJ1-5|once
TGTGCCAGCAGTTACTTAGCAGGGGGTGATCAGCCCCAGCATTTT
CASSYLAGGDQPQHF
>TRBD1|TRBV29-1|TRBJ2-7|few
TGCAGCGCCGCCGGGACAGGGTTTCACGAGCAGTACTTC
CSAAGTGFHEQYF
>.|TRBV9|TRBJ2-3|few
TGTGCCAGCAGCGTAGGCGGGGAGCCCACAGATACGCAGTATTTT
CASSVGGEPTDTQYF
>.|TRBV7-2|TRBJ1-5|.
TGTGCCAGCAGCTCAGGACAGATCAATCAGCCCCAGCATTTT
CASSSGQINQPQHF
>TRBD1|TRBV6-5|TRBJ1-4|.
TGTGCCAGCATGACAGGGCCGGCTAATGAAAAACTGTTTTTT
CASMTGPANEKLFF
>TRBD1|TRBV27|TRBJ2-7|once
TGTGCCAGCAGTTTGTGGGACAGGGGCTTCCTCTCCTACGAGCAGTACTTC
CASSLWDRGFLSYEQYF
>.|TRBV27|TRBJ2-7|.
TGTGCCAGCAGTCTAGTTAGCGGCCCTCCTAAGCAGTACTTC
CASSLVSGPPKQYF
>TRBD1|TRBV18|TRBJ2-4|.
TGTGCCAGCTCGCCGACAGGGATACAGCCCGCGGCCAAAAACATTCAGTACTTC
CASSPTGIQPAAKNIQYF
>TRBD1|TRBV14|TRBJ1-1|.
TGTGCCAGCAGCCGAGCAGGGGGCAGAACTGAAGCTTTCTTT
CASSRAGGRTEAFF
>.|TRBV30|TRBJ2-7|few
TGTGCCTGGAGTGTAGTGGGGACTCTCTACGAGCAGTACTTC
CAWSVVGTLYEQYF